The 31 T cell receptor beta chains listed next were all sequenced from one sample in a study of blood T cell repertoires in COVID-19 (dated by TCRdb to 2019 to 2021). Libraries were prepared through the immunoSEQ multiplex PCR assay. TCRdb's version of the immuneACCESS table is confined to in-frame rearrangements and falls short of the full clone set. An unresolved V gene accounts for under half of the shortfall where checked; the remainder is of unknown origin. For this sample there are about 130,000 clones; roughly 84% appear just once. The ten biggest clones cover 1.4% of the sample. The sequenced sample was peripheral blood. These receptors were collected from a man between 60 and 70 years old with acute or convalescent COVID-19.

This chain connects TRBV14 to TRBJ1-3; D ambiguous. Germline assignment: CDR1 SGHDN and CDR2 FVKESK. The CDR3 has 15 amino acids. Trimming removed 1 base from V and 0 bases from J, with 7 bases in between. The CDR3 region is CASSQVALSGNTIYF. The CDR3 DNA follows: TGTGCCAGCAGCCAAGTAGCCCTCTCTGGAAACACCATATATTTT.

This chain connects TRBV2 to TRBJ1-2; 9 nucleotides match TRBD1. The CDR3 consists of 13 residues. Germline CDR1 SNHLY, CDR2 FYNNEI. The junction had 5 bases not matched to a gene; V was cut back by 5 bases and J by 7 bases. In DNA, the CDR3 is TGTGCCAGCAGTTTCCGGGACAGGGTTGGCTACACCTTC. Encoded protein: CASSFRDRVGYTF.

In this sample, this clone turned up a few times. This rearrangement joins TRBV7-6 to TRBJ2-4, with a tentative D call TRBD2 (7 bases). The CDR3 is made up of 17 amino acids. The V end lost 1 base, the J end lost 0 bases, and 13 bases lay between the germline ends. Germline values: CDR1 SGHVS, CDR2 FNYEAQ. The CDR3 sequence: CASSLGGGPGAKNIQYF. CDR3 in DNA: TGTGCCAGCAGCTTAGGGGGGGGGCCCGGAGCCAAAAACATTCAGTACTTC.

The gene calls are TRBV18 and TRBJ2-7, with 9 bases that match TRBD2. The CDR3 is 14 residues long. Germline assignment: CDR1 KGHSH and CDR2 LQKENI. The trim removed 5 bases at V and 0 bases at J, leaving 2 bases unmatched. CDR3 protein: CASSSSGTSYEQYF. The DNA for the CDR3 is TGTGCCAGCTCATCTAGCGGGACCTCCTACGAGCAGTACTTC.

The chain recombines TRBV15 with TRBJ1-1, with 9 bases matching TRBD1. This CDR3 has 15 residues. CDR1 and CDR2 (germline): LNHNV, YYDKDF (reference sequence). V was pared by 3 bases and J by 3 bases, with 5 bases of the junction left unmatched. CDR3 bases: TGTGCCACCAGCAGTAAACAGGGGGCAGACACTGAAGCTTTCTTT. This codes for CATSSKQGADTEAFF.

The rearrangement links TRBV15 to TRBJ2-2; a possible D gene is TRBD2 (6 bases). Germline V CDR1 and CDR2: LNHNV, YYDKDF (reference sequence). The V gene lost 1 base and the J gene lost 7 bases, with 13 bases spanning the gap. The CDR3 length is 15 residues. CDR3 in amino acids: CATSRGNLGGGELFF. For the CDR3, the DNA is TGTGCCACCAGCAGAGGGAATTTGGGGGGCGGGGAGCTGTTTTTT. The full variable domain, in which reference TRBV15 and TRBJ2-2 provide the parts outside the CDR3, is DAMVIQNPRYQVTQFGKPVTLSCSQTLNHNVMYWYQQKSSQAPKLLFHYYDKDFNNEADTPDNFQSRRPNTSFCFLDIRSPGLGDTAMYLCATSRGNLGGGELFFGEGSRLTVL.

This CDR3 reads CASSLAGSQGAHGYTF. The CDR3 nucleotides read TGTGCCAGCAGCTTGGCCGGCAGTCAGGGGGCGCACGGCTACACCTTC. The chain carries TRBV5-6 and TRBJ1-2, with 8 bases that match TRBD1. This CDR3 spans 16 amino acids. The germline CDR1 and CDR2 sequences are SGHDT and YYEEEE. The junction had 12 bases not matched to a gene; V was cut back by 0 bases and J by 8 bases.

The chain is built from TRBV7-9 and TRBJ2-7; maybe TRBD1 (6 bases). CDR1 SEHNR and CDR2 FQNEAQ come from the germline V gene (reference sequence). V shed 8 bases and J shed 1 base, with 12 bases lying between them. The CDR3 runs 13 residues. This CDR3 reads CASGGRGSYEQYF. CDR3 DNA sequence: TGTGCCAGCGGGGGCCGGGGATCCTACGAGCAGTACTTC.

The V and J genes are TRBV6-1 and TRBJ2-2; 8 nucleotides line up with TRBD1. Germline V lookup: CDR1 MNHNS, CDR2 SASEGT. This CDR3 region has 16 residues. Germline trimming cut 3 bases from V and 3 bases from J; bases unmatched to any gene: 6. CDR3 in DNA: TGTGCCAGCAGTGACGCGGGACAGGCCTACACCGGGGAGCTGTTTTTT. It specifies CASSDAGQAYTGELFF.

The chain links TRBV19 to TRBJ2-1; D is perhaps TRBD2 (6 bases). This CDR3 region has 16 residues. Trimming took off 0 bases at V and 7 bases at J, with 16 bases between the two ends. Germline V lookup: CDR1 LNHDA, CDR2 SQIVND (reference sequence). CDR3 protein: CASSIDHGGTLNEQFF. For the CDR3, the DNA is TGTGCCAGTAGTATAGATCACGGGGGAACCTTAAATGAGCAGTTCTTC.

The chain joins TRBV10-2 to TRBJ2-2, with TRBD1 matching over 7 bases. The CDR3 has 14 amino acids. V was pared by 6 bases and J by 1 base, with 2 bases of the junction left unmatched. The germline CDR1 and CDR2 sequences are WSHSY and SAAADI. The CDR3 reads CASRRDRNTGELFF. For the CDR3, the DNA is TGCGCCAGCAGACGGGACAGGAACACCGGGGAGCTGTTTTTT.

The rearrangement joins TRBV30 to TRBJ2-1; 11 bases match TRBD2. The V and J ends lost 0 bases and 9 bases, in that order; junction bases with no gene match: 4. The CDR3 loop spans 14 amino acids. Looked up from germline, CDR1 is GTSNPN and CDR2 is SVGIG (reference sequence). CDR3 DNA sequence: TGTGCCTGGAGTGTACTAGCGGGAGTCGGTGAGCAGTTCTTC. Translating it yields CAWSVLAGVGEQFF.

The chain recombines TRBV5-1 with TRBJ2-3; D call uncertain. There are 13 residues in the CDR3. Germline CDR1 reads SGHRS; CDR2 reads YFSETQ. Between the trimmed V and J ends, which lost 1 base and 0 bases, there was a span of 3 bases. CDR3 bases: TGCGCCAGCAGCTTGTCTAGCACAGATACGCAGTATTTT. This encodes CASSLSSTDTQYF.

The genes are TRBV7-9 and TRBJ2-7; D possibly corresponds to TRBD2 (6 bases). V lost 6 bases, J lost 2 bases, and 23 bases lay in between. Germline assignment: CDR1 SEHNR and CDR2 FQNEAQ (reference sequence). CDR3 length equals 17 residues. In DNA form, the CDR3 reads TGTGCCAGCAGGCCCACGGCGGCGGGGAAAAGGCCCTACGAGCAGTACTTC. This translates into CASRPTAAGKRPYEQYF.

Written as DNA, the CDR3 is TGTGCCTGGACCAAAGGGGGCGCGGTGAGGGGCTACACCTTC. Translated, it gives CAWTKGGAVRGYTF. The chain employs TRBV30 and TRBJ1-2; TRBD1 matches 7 bases. Germline trimming cut 4 bases from V and 8 bases from J; bases unmatched to any gene: 13. This CDR3 is built from 14 residues. CDR1 GTSNPN and CDR2 SVGIG come from the germline V gene (reference sequence).

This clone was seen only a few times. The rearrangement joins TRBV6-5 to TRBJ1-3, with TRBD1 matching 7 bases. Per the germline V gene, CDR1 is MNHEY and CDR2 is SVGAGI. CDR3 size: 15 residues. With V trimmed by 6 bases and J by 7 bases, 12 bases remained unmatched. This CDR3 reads CASRVTKTGSNTIYF. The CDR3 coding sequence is TGTGCCAGCAGAGTTACTAAGACAGGGTCGAACACCATATATTTT.

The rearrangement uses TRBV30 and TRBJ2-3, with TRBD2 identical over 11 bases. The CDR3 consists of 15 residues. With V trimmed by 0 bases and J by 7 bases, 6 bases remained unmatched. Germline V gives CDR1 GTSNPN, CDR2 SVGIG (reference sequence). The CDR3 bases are TGTGCCTGGAGTGTTTCTAGCGGGGGGATAAATACGCAGTATTTT. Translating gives CAWSVSSGGINTQYF.

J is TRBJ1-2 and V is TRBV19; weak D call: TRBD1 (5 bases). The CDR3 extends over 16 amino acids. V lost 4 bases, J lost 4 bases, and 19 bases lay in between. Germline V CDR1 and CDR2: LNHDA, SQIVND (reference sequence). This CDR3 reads CASSREFGGRPYGYTF. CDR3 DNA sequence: TGTGCCAGTAGTAGGGAGTTCGGGGGAAGGCCCTATGGCTACACCTTC.

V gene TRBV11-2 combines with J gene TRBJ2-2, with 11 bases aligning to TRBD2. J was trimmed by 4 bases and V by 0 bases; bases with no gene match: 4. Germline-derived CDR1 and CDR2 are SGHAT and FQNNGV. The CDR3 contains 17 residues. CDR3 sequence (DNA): TGTGCCAGCAGCTTAGAGCTAGCGGGGGGCACCACCGGGGAGCTGTTTTTT. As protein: CASSLELAGGTTGELFF.

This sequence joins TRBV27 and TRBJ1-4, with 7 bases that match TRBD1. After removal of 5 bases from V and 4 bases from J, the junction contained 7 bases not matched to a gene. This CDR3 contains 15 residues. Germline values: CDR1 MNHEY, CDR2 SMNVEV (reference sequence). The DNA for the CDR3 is TGTGCCAGCAGTCCCCCGGGACAGCTTAATGAAAAACTGTTTTTT. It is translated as CASSPPGQLNEKLFF.

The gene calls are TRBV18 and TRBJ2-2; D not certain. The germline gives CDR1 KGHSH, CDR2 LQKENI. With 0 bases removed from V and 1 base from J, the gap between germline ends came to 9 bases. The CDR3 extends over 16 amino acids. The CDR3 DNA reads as TGTGCCAGCTCACCACCGACGGGTTTGAACACCGGGGAGCTGTTTTTT. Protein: CASSPPTGLNTGELFF. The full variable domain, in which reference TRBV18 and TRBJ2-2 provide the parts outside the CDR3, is NAGVMQNPRHLVRRRGQEARLRCSPMKGHSHVYWYRQLPEEGLKFMVYLQKENIIDESGMPKERFSAEFPKEGPSILRIQQVVRGDSAAYFCASSPPTGLNTGELFFGEGSRLTVL.

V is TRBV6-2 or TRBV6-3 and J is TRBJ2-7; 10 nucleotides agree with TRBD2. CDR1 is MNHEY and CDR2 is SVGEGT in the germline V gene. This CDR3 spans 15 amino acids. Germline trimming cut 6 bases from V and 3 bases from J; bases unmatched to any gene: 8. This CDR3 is CASSPSSGRVYEQYF. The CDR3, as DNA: TGTGCCAGCAGCCCCTCTAGCGGGAGAGTCTACGAGCAGTACTTC.

The CDR3 region is CASSKTGTPYGYTF. Here the CDR3 DNA reads TGTGCCAGTAGTAAGACAGGCACCCCCTATGGCTACACCTTC. This chain connects TRBV19 to TRBJ1-2, with D possibly matching TRBD1 (6 bases). Trimming shortened V by 4 bases and J by 4 bases, and 13 bases separated the two germline ends. Germline V gene data show CDR1 as LNHDA and CDR2 as SQIVND (reference sequence). The CDR3 has 14 amino acids.

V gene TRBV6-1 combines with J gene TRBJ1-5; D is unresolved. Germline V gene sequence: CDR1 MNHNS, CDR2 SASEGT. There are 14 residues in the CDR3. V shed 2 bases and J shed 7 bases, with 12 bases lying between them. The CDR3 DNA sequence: TGTGCCAGCAGTGAATGGGATGAGGGACAGCCCCAGCATTTT. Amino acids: CASSEWDEGQPQHF.

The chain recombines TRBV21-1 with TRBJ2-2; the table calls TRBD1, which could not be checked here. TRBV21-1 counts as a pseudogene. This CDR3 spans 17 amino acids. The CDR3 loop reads CASSSGQATINTGELFF. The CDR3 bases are TGTGCCAGCAGCTCTGGACAGGCGACAATCAACACCGGGGAGCTGTTTTTT.

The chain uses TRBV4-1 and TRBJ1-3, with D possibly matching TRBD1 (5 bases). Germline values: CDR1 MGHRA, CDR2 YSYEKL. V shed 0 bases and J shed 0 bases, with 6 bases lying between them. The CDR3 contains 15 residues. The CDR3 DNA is TGCGCCAGCAGCCAAGAAGGGGACTCTGGAAACACCATATATTTT. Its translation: CASSQEGDSGNTIYF.

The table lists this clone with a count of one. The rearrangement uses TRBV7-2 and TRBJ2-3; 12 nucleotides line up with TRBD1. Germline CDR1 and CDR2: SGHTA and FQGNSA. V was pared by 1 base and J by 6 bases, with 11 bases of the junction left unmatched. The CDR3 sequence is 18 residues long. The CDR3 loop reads CASSLEGVGQGALDTQYF. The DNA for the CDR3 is TGTGCCAGCAGCTTAGAGGGCGTGGGACAGGGGGCTTTGGATACGCAGTATTTT.

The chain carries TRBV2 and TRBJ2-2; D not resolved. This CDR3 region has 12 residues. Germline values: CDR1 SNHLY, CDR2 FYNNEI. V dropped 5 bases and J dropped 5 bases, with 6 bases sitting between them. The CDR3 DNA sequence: TGTGCCAGCAGTCGACAAACCGGGGAGCTGTTTTTT. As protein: CASSRQTGELFF. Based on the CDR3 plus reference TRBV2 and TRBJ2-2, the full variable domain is EPEVTQTPSHQVTQMGQEVILRCVPISNHLYFYWYRQILGQKVEFLVSFYNNEISEKSEIFDDQFSVERPDGSNFTLKIRSTKLEDSAMYFCASSRQTGELFFGEGSRLTVL.

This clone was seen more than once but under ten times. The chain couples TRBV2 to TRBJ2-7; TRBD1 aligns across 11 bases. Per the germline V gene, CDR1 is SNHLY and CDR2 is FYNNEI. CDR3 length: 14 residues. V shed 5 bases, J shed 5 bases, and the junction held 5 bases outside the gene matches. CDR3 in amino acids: CASSLDRGLDEQYF. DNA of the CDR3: TGTGCCAGCAGTTTGGACAGGGGGCTCGACGAGCAGTACTTC. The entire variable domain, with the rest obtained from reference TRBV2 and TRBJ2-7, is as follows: EPEVTQTPSHQVTQMGQEVILRCVPISNHLYFYWYRQILGQKVEFLVSFYNNEISEKSEIFDDQFSVERPDGSNFTLKIRSTKLEDSAMYFCASSLDRGLDEQYFGPGTRLTVT.

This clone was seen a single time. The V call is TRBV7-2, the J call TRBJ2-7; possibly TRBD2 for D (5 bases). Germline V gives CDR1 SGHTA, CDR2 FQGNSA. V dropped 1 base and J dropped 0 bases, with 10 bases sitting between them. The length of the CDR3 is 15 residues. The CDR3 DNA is TGTGCCAGCAGCTTAGGAGGGAGCCACTCCTACGAGCAGTACTTC. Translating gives CASSLGGSHSYEQYF. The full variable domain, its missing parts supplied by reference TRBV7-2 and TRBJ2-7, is GAGVSQSPSNKVTEKGKDVELRCDPISGHTALYWYRQSLGQGLEFLIYFQGNSAPDKSGLPSDRFSAERTGGSVSTLTIQRTQQEDSAVYLCASSLGGSHSYEQYFGPGTRLTVT.

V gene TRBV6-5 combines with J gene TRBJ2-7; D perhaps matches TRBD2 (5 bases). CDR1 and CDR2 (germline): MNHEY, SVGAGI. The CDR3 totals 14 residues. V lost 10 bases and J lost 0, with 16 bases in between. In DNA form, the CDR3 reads TGTGCCACCCAACCCGGGATCTACTCCTACGAGCAGTACTTC. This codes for CATQPGIYSYEQYF.